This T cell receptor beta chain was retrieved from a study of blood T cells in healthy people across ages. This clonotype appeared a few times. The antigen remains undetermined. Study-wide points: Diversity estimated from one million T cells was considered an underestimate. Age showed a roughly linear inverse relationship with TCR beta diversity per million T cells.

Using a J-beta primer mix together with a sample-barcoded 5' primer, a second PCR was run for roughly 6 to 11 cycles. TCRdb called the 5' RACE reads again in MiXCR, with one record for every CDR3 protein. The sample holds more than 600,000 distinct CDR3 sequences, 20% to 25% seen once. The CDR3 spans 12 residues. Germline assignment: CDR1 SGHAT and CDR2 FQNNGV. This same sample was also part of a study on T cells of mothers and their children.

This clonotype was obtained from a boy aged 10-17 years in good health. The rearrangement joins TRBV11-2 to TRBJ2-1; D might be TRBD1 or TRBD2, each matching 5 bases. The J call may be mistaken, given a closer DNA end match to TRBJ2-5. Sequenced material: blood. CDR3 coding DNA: TGTGCCAGCAGCTTAGGGGACCAGACCCAGTACTTC. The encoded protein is CASSLGDQTQYF.